The 11 T cell receptor beta chains given below trace back to one sample, sequenced in a study of cytomegalovirus exposure and HLA in healthy donors. Sequencing was performed with immunoSEQ multiplex PCR; in TCRdb, only in-frame clones are kept and a portion is missing. The repertoire holds approximately 110,000 clones, around 94% seen once, with less than 1.5% in the top ten. Input material: PBMCs. The receptors were sampled from a woman aged 18 to 35 in good health and CMV-seronegative.

J is TRBJ1-2 and V is TRBV28; D is possibly TRBD1 (5 bases). V was cut by 1 base and J by 2 bases, with 8 bases left in between. The germline V gene has CDR1 MDHEN and CDR2 SYDVKM. The CDR3 covers 14 residues. The CDR3 sequence is CASSLSPGNYGYTF. CDR3 DNA sequence: TGTGCCAGCAGTTTATCTCCAGGGAACTATGGCTACACCTTC.

The rearrangement uses TRBV2 and TRBJ1-2; 9 bases match TRBD1. V lost 5 bases and J lost 7; bases outside the gene matches: 11. Germline V gene sequence: CDR1 SNHLY, CDR2 FYNNEI. The CDR3 has 15 residues. The DNA for the CDR3 is TGTGCCAGCAGTTCCCGACAGGGGGACCTCGGTGGCTACACCTTC. This sequence encodes CASSSRQGDLGGYTF.

The rearrangement links TRBV30 to TRBJ2-5, with 8 bases aligning to TRBD2. Germline lookup yields CDR1 GTSNPN and CDR2 SVGIG (reference sequence). V gave up 4 bases and J gave up 4 bases; unmatched junction bases: 5. This CDR3 region has 13 residues. The CDR3 sequence: CAWTGRGGETQYF. The CDR3 DNA is TGTGCCTGGACGGGTCGGGGGGGAGAGACCCAGTACTTC.

Comments on this clone: Other DNA sequences within the sample encode an identical CDR3. V usage is TRBV30 and J usage is TRBJ2-5; weak D call: TRBD2 (7 bases). Deletions cut 0 bases from V and 5 bases from J, with 13 bases between. Germline CDR1 is GTSNPN and CDR2 is SVGIG (reference sequence). This CDR3 spans 14 amino acids. The CDR3 DNA follows: TGTGCCTGGAGTGTAAGGGGGGGCAGGGAGACCCAGTACTTC. Translated: CAWSVRGGRETQYF.

The chain has TRBV7-2 and TRBJ2-3, with D perhaps TRBD2 (6 bases). Per the germline V gene, CDR1 is SGHTA and CDR2 is FQGNSA. V was clipped by 2 bases and J by 0 bases, with 15 bases between them. This CDR3 has 17 residues. Here the CDR3 reads CASSLRSAGTSTDTQYF. In DNA, the CDR3 is TGTGCCAGCAGCTTAAGGTCGGCGGGGACTAGCACAGATACGCAGTATTTT. The variable domain in full, with the rest retrieved from reference TRBV7-2 and TRBJ2-3, is GAGVSQSPSNKVTEKGKDVELRCDPISGHTALYWYRQSLGQGLEFLIYFQGNSAPDKSGLPSDRFSAERTGGSVSTLTIQRTQQEDSAVYLCASSLRSAGTSTDTQYFGPGTRLTVL.

The chain links TRBV2 to TRBJ1-1; 10 nucleotides match TRBD1. This CDR3 is built from 14 residues. CDR1 is SNHLY, CDR2 FYNNEI, per germline. Trimming cost V 7 bases and J 6 bases; bases outside gene matches: 8. Here the CDR3 reads CASKTGTGVAEAFF. CDR3 in DNA: TGTGCCAGCAAGACCGGGACAGGGGTCGCTGAAGCTTTCTTT.

The chain uses TRBV5-1 and TRBJ2-5; TRBD2 matches at 7 bases. Unmatched junction bases numbered 6, after V lost 0 bases and J lost 10 bases. Looked up from germline, CDR1 is SGHRS and CDR2 is YFSETQ. The CDR3 loop spans 13 amino acids. DNA of the CDR3: TGCGCCAGCAGCTTGGGGACTAGGGAGGACCAGTACTTC. This translates into CASSLGTREDQYF.

The DNA for the CDR3 is TGTGCCAGCAGCTTAAGAGCGATGACGAACACCGGGGAGCTGTTTTTT. Translated: CASSLRAMTNTGELFF. This chain links TRBV5-4 with TRBJ2-2, with D hard to call. Germline V gene data show CDR1 as SGHNT and CDR2 as YYREEE (reference sequence). Trimming shortened V by 2 bases and J by 0 bases, and 11 bases separated the two germline ends. The CDR3 extends over 16 amino acids.

The chain employs TRBV6-1 and TRBJ1-5; D is undetermined. The germline V and J ends were trimmed by 6 bases and 1 base, with 10 bases remaining between them. CDR3 size: 14 residues. Germline V gene sequence: CDR1 MNHNS, CDR2 SASEGT. The CDR3 region is CASSPFRSNQPQHF. The CDR3, as DNA: TGTGCCAGCAGCCCTTTTAGAAGCAATCAGCCCCAGCATTTT.

The chain joins TRBV19 to TRBJ1-4, with D maybe TRBD1 (5 bases). The CDR3 consists of 17 residues. V gave up 6 bases and J gave up 5 bases, with 22 bases separating them. CDR1 is LNHDA and CDR2 is SQIVND in the germline V gene (reference sequence). DNA of the CDR3: TGTGCCAGTAGGGGAGCGGGGCAGGCCGGAACGAATGAAAAACTGTTTTTT. This translates into CASRGAGQAGTNEKLFF.

This chain uses TRBV28 with TRBJ1-1; 7 bases are a match to TRBD1. V was pared by 3 bases and J by 7 bases, with 8 bases of the junction left unmatched. CDR1 and CDR2 (germline): MDHEN, SYDVKM. The length of the CDR3 is 14 residues. CDR3 coding DNA: TGTGCCAGCAGTTTTCCCGGGGACAGCTATGAAGCTTTCTTT. This translates into CASSFPGDSYEAFF.